This entry concerns a single T cell receptor beta chain. This clonotype was counted only a few times. No antigen is known for it. One base away there is no much larger clone; base qualities are not given. Read against the paper, the sample's treatment or condition label means: in vitro stimulation with specific CMV peptide epitopes to enrich CMV-specific T cells. The data were obtained in a study of T cell repertoires in cytomegalovirus infection (dated by TCRdb to between 2018 and 2020). Some background on the complete study: The peptide stimulations were aimed at well-studied HLA-B-restricted epitopes as well as recently identified HLA-C-restricted CMV epitopes, whose presentation resists viral immunomodulation. The HLA type of each donor mattered for the analysis, because public TCR beta signatures pointed to carriage of CMV infection along with the matching HLA type.

The study at large found these results: Cumulative frequency of public TCR beta family members discriminated carriers of CMV infection plus the relevant HLA type in this cohort and an independent approximately 350-donor cohort. The ex vivo response was dominated by HLA-C-restricted CMV-specific TCR beta clonotypes, which also provided the single most frequent clonotype in two of eight donors.

TCRdb names Illumina HiSeq 1500 as the instrument used. Using fastp at Q25 and MiXCR, TCRdb reprocessed the public reads and kept productive beta chains. Rows matching on CDR3 protein sequence are summarized as one entry with the most common DNA and genes. Counted in this sample were approximately 110,000 distinct CDR3 sequences; around 31% of them appeared once. The ten largest clones take up around 80% of the sample. The CDR3, from cysteine to phenylalanine, totals 16 residues. The DNA shown is the 48-base CDR3, in frame from base 1. Ends trimmed: V by 4 bases, J by 4 bases; bases unmatched to a gene: 8. The germline V gene (reference sequence) specifies SEHNR as CDR1 and FQNEAQ as CDR2.

This specimen consisted of CD8+ T cells from cultured PBMCs, obtained from culture after CMV antigen stimulation. The chain employs TRBV7-9 and TRBJ2-2, with 8 junctional bases fitting TRBD2. The TCR sequence derives from a human donor in good health (CMV status not recorded). Some clones in this sample may be carry-over from other donors' samples. The CDR3 amino acid sequence is: CASSSPGLVSTGELFF. The nucleotides read TGTGCCAGCAGCTCTCCGGGACTAGTCAGCACCGGGGAGCTGTTTTTT.